This T cell receptor (beta chain) appears in the sequencing data of a study of T cells in Graves' hyperthyroidism and ophthalmopathy. Germline-derived CDR1 and CDR2 are MDHEN and SYDVKM. The CDR3 contains 13 residues. V shed 7 bases, J shed 6 bases, and the junction held 2 bases outside the gene matches. What was amplified from RNA transcripts were TCR beta CDR3 regions. In the first-round RT-PCR of the TCR CDR3, the HTBI primer set was used. TCRdb re-called the multiplex PCR reads with MiXCR, one entry per CDR3 protein. The table includes around 540,000 distinct CDR3 sequences, roughly 16% detected once. This clonotype occurred many times. Lactation, pregnancy, other autoimmune disease or uncontrolled infection excluded patients.

This receptor was taken from a woman in her twenties or thirties with Graves' ophthalmopathy. The rearrangement links TRBV28 to TRBJ2-1; 11 bases agree with TRBD2. Sequencing was carried out using blood. The CDR3 region has the DNA TGTGCCAGCACACTAGCGGGAGTCAATGAGCAGTTCTTC. It is translated as CASTLAGVNEQFF.